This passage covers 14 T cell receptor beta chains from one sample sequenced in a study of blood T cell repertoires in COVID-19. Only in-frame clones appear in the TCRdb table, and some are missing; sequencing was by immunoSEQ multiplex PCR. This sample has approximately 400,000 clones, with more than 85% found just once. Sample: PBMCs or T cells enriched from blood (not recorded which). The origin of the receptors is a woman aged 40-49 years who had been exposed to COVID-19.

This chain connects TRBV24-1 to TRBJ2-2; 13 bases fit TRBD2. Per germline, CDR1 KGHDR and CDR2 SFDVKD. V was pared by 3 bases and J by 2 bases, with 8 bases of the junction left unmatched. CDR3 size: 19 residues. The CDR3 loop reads CATSDPDPGLAGNTGELFF. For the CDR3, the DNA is TGTGCCACCAGTGATCCAGACCCGGGACTAGCGGGAAACACCGGGGAGCTGTTTTTT.

The DNA of the CDR3 is TGTGCCAGCAGTGAATCGGACAGGGTCCATGGCTACACCTTC. Residues: CASSESDRVHGYTF. V gene TRBV25-1 combines with J gene TRBJ1-2, with 8 positions matching TRBD1. Germline values: CDR1 MGHDK, CDR2 SYGVNS. The CDR3 runs 14 residues. J gave up 6 bases and V 1 base, and 4 bases lay outside the gene matches.

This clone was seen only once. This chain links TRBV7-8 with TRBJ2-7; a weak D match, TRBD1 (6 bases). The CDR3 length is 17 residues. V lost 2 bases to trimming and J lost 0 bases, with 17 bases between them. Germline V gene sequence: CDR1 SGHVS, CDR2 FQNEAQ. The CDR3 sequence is CASSLRSGTPTSYEQYF. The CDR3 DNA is TGTGCCAGCAGCTTAAGGTCCGGGACACCAACCTCCTACGAGCAGTACTTC.

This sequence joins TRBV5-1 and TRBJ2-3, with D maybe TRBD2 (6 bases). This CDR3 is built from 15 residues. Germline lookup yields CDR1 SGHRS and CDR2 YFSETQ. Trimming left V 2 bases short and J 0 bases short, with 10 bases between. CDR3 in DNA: TGCGCCAGCAGCTTCGGGGGACTCAGCACAGATACGCAGTATTTT. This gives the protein CASSFGGLSTDTQYF.

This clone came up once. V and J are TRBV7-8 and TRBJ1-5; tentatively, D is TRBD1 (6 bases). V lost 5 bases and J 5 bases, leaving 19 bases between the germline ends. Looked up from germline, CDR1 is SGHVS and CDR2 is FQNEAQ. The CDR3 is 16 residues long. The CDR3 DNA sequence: TGTGCCAGCAGCGGACGAGGGGGGGGCGAGGATCAGCCCCAGCATTTT. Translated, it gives CASSGRGGGEDQPQHF.

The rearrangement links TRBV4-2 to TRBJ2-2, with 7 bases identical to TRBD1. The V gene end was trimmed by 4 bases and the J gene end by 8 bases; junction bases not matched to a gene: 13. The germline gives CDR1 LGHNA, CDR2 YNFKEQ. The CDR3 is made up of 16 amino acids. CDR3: CASSRRQGTSMGELFF. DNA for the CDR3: TGTGCCAGCAGCCGGCGACAGGGAACAAGCATGGGGGAGCTGTTTTTT.

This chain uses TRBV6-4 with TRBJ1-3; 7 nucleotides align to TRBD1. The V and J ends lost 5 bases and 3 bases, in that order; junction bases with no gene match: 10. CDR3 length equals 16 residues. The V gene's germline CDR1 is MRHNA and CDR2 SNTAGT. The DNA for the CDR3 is TGTGCCAGCAGTTCCCGGGACAGAATTTGTGGAAACACCATATATTTT. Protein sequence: CASSSRDRICGNTIYF.

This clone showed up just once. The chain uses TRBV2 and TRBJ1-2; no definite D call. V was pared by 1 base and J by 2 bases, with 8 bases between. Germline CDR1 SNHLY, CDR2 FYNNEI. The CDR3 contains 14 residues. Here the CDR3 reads CASSEGRINYGYTF. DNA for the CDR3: TGTGCCAGCAGTGAAGGCAGGATAAACTATGGCTACACCTTC.

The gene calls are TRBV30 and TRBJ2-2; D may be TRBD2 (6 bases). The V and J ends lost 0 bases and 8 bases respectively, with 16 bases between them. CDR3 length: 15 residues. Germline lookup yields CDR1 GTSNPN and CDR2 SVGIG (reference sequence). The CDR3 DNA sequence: TGTGCCTGGAGTGTGATACGGAGGGGTGCAGGGGAGCTGTTTTTT. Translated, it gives CAWSVIRRGAGELFF. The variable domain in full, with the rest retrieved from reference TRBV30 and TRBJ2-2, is SQTIHQWPATLVQPVGSPLSLECTVEGTSNPNLYWYRQAAGRGLQLLFYSVGIGQISSEVPQNLSASRPQDRQFILSSKKLLLSDSGFYLCAWSVIRRGAGELFFGEGSRLTVL.

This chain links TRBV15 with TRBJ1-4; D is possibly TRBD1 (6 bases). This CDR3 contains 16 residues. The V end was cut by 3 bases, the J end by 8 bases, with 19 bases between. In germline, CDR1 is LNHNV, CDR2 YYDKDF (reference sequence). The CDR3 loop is CATSSVTGSLSEKLFF. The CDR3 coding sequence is TGTGCCACCAGCAGCGTTACAGGGTCCCTTTCCGAAAAACTGTTTTTT.

This chain's CDR3 is CASSYSNGYYGYTF. Here the CDR3 DNA reads TGTGCCAGCAGTTACTCGAACGGTTACTATGGCTACACCTTC. V usage is TRBV6-5 and J usage is TRBJ1-2; D unclear. In germline, CDR1 is MNHEY, CDR2 SVGAGI. Trimming stripped 0 bases from V and 3 bases from J, with 8 bases between. The CDR3 has 14 amino acids.

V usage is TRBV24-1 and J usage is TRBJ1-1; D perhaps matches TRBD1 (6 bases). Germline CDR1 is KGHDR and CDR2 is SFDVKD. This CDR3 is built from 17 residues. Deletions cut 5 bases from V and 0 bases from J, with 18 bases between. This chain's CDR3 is CATSAGQRRGMNTEAFF. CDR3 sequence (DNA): TGTGCCACCAGTGCCGGACAGCGTAGAGGTATGAACACTGAAGCTTTCTTT.

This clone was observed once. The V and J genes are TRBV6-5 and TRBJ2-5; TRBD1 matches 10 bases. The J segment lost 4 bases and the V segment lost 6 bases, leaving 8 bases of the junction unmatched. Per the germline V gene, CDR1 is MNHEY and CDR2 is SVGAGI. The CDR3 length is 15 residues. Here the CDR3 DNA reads TGTGCCAGCAGCCTACAGGGACAGGGGCGAGAGACCCAGTACTTC. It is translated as CASSLQGQGRETQYF.

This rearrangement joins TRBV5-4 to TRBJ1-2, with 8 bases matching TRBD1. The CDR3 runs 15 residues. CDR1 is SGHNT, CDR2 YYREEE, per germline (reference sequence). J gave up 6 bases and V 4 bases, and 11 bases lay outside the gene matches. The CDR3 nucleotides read TGTGCCAGCAGCAAAACCGGGACAGGATTCCATGGCTACACCTTC. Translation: CASSKTGTGFHGYTF.